Below are 15 T cell receptor beta chains sequenced from a single sample in a study of cytomegalovirus exposure and HLA in healthy donors. The PCR contained 60 Vbeta and 13 Jbeta primers. Using immunoSEQ multiplex PCR, the repertoire was profiled, and TCRdb retains in-frame clones only, with some absent. The sample includes approximately 150,000 clones, 84% of them seen just once. The specimen was PBMCs. These receptor sequences come from a man in his late teens or twenties in good health and CMV-seronegative.

This chain joins TRBV4-3 and TRBJ2-1, with 8 bases that match TRBD2. The CDR3 is 13 amino acids. J gave up 10 bases and V 5 bases, and 7 bases lay outside the gene matches. Per the germline V gene, CDR1 is LGHNA and CDR2 is YSLEER. The chain's CDR3 is CASSTRAGVEQFF. The CDR3 DNA sequence: TGCGCCAGCAGCACGCGAGCGGGAGTAGAGCAGTTCTTC.

The CDR3 here is CASSQYGLAGFPGELFF. In nucleotides, the CDR3 is TGTGCCAGCAGCCAATACGGACTAGCGGGATTCCCCGGGGAGCTGTTTTTT. The chain carries TRBV4-2 and TRBJ2-2; 12 nucleotides agree with TRBD2. The CDR3 runs to 17 residues. Germline V gives CDR1 LGHNA, CDR2 YNFKEQ. J lost 6 bases, V lost 2 bases, and 7 bases had no gene match.

This chain uses TRBV19 with TRBJ2-7, with 9 bases aligning to TRBD1. Germline CDR1 and CDR2: LNHDA and SQIVND (reference sequence). The CDR3 spans 15 residues. With V trimmed by 5 bases and J by 3 bases, 8 bases remained unmatched. The CDR3 DNA is TGTGCCAGTAGTGGGGACCGGGACAGGGACTACGAGCAGTACTTC. Amino acids: CASSGDRDRDYEQYF.

The chain carries TRBV4-1 and TRBJ2-5; D gene unclear. The CDR3 loop spans 14 amino acids. Germline V gene lookup returns CDR1 MGHRA and CDR2 YSYEKL. Trimming pared 1 base from V and 1 base from J, leaving 7 bases between. The chain's CDR3 is CASSQGLAQETQYF. For the CDR3, the DNA is TGCGCCAGCAGCCAAGGTCTGGCCCAAGAGACCCAGTACTTC.

V and J are TRBV7-9 and TRBJ1-1, with D perhaps matching TRBD1 (5 bases). Germline loops: CDR1 SEHNR, CDR2 FQNEAQ (reference sequence). Trimming left V 5 bases short and J 4 bases short, with 14 bases between. The CDR3 covers 14 residues. CDR3 DNA sequence: TGTGCCAGCAGCCCCTCCCTGCAGGGCACTGAAGCTTTCTTT. Translating gives CASSPSLQGTEAFF.

The V call is TRBV5-4, the J call TRBJ1-2; 10 bases are shared with TRBD1. Trimming took 7 bases from V and 3 from J; bases not matched to a gene: 6. This CDR3 contains 14 residues. Germline-derived CDR1 and CDR2 are SGHNT and YYREEE (reference sequence). CDR3 bases: TGTGCCAGCCGAAGGACAGGGGGACACTATGGCTACACCTTC. Translated, it gives CASRRTGGHYGYTF.

The V and J genes are TRBV25-1 and TRBJ2-1; D call uncertain. Germline CDR1 is MGHDK and CDR2 is SYGVNS. Trimming left V 4 bases short and J 7 bases short, with 17 bases between. The CDR3 contains 15 residues. In DNA, the CDR3 is TGTGCCAGCAGTGCCCTGGCTGACTCAGTAAATGAGCAGTTCTTC. This sequence encodes CASSALADSVNEQFF. Drawing the rest from reference TRBV25-1 and TRBJ2-1, the complete variable domain is EADIYQTPRYLVIGTGKKITLECSQTMGHDKMYWYQQDPGMELHLIHYSYGVNSTEKGDLSSESTVSRIRTEHFPLTLESARPSHTSQYLCASSALADSVNEQFFGPGTRLTVL.

V gene TRBV4-2 combines with J gene TRBJ1-1, with 7 bases that match TRBD1. Germline values: CDR1 LGHNA, CDR2 YNFKEQ. The CDR3 length is 16 residues. V shed 0 bases, J shed 1 base, and the junction held 5 bases outside the gene matches. The CDR3 DNA reads as TGTGCCAGCAGCCAAGACACACAGGGGCGGAACACTGAAGCTTTCTTT. Encoded protein: CASSQDTQGRNTEAFF.

This chain uses TRBV5-1 with TRBJ1-1; unclear D gene. Germline CDR1 reads SGHRS; CDR2 reads YFSETQ. The CDR3 length is 14 residues. V lost 0 bases to trimming and J lost 0 bases, with 6 bases between them. The DNA of the CDR3 is TGCGCCAGCAGCTTGGGAGTTCTGAACACTGAAGCTTTCTTT. Protein product: CASSLGVLNTEAFF.

The chain uses TRBV7-2 and TRBJ1-3; D remains unclear. The V gene's germline CDR1 is SGHTA and CDR2 FQGNSA. V lost 2 bases and J lost 0, with 11 bases in between. This CDR3 is built from 16 residues. DNA of the CDR3: TGTGCCAGCAGCTTATCTGGAGCAATCTCTGGAAACACCATATATTTT. Protein: CASSLSGAISGNTIYF.

The chain is built from TRBV27 and TRBJ2-7; TRBD1 matches 10 bases. Losses at the gene ends were 3 bases for V and 3 bases for J; bases not matched to a gene: 5. CDR1 is MNHEY, CDR2 SMNVEV, per germline (reference sequence). The CDR3 spans 15 residues. The CDR3 sequence: CASSLTGTGVYEQYF. CDR3 nucleotides: TGTGCCAGCAGTTTGACCGGGACAGGGGTCTACGAGCAGTACTTC.

The J gene is TRBJ1-1, the V gene TRBV7-3; unclear D gene. CDR3 size: 13 residues. CDR1 SGHTA and CDR2 FQGTGA come from the germline V gene. V dropped 5 bases and J dropped 3 bases, with 10 bases sitting between them. This CDR3 is CASSTGMYTEAFF. The DNA of the CDR3 is TGTGCCAGCAGCACCGGGATGTACACTGAAGCTTTCTTT.

The chain combines TRBV7-2 with TRBJ1-5; TRBD1 matches at 7 bases. CDR3 length: 14 residues. Unmatched junction bases numbered 1, after V lost 1 base and J lost 4 bases. From germline, CDR1 is SGHTA and CDR2 FQGNSA. Here the CDR3 reads CASSLGDRNQPQHF. The DNA of the CDR3 is TGTGCCAGCAGCTTAGGGGACAGAAATCAGCCCCAGCATTTT. Supplemented by reference TRBV7-2 and TRBJ1-5, the full variable domain reads GAGVSQSPSNKVTEKGKDVELRCDPISGHTALYWYRQSLGQGLEFLIYFQGNSAPDKSGLPSDRFSAERTGGSVSTLTIQRTQQEDSAVYLCASSLGDRNQPQHFGDGTRLSIL.

This clone was counted a single time. The gene calls are TRBV27 and TRBJ2-3, with 7 bases identical to TRBD1. J lost 2 bases, V lost 6 bases, and 2 bases had no gene match. The CDR3 runs 13 residues. CDR1 MNHEY and CDR2 SMNVEV come from the germline V gene (reference sequence). This chain's CDR3 is CASRQGLTDTQYF. CDR3 sequence (DNA): TGTGCCAGCAGACAGGGGCTCACAGATACGCAGTATTTT.

The chain recombines TRBV18 with TRBJ2-7, with D possibly TRBD1 on 6 matching bases. This CDR3 has 15 residues. Germline CDR1 reads KGHSH; CDR2 reads LQKENI. Trimming left V 4 bases short and J 5 bases short, with 18 bases between. For the CDR3, the DNA is TGTGCCAGCTCACTCTCACAGGGCTTGCTCGACGAGCAGTACTTC. Translating it yields CASSLSQGLLDEQYF.